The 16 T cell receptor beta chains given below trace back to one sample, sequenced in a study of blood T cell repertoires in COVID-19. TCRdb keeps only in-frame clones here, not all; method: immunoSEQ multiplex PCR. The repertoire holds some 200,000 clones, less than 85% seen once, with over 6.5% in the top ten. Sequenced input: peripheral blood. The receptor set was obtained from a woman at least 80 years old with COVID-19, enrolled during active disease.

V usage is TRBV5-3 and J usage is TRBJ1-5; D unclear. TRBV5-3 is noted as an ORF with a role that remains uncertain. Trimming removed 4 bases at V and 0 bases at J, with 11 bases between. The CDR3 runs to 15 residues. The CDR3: CARSPTYYSNQPQHF. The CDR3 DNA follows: TGTGCCAGAAGCCCTACCTATTATAGCAATCAGCCCCAGCATTTT.

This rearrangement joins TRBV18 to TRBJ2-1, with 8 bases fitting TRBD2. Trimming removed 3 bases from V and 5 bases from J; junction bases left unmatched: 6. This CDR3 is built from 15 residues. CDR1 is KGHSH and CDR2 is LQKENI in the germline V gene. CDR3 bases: TGTGCCAGCTCACCCCCCGGCGGGGGGCACAATGAGCAGTTCTTC. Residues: CASSPPGGGHNEQFF. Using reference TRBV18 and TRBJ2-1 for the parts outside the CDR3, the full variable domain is NAGVMQNPRHLVRRRGQEARLRCSPMKGHSHVYWYRQLPEEGLKFMVYLQKENIIDESGMPKERFSAEFPKEGPSILRIQQVVRGDSAAYFCASSPPGGGHNEQFFGPGTRLTVL.

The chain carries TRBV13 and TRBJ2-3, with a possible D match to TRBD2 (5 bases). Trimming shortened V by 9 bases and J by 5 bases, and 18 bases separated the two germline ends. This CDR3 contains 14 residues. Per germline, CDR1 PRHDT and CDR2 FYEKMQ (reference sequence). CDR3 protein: CASLSLREGDTQYF. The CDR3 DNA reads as TGTGCCAGTCTTAGCTTGAGAGAGGGAGATACGCAGTATTTT.

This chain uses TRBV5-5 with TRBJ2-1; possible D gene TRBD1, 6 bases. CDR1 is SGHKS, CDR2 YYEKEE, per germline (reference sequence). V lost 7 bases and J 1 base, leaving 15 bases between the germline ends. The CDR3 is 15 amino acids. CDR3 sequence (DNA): TGTGCCAGCGCCCAAGAAGGGGGTTCCTACAATGAGCAGTTCTTC. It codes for CASAQEGGSYNEQFF.

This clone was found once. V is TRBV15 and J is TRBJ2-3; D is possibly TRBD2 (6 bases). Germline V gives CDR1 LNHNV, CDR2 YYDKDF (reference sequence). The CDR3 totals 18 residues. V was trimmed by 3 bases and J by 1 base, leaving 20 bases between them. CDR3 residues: CATSSGSRGGPRTDTQYF. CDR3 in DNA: TGTGCCACCAGCAGTGGCTCCCGGGGAGGCCCCCGCACAGATACGCAGTATTTT.

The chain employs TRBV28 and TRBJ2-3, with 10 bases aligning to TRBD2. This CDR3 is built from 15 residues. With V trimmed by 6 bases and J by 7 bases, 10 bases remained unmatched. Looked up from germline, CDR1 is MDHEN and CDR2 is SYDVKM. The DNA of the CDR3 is TGTGCCAGCAGGTCCTCTAGCGGGAGTTCCTATACGCAGTATTTT. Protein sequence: CASRSSSGSSYTQYF.

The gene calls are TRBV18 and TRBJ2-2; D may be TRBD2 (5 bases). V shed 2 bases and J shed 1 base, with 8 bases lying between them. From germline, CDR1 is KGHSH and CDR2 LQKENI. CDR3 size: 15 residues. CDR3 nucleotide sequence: TGTGCCAGCTCACCAGTACGGGAGAACACCGGGGAGCTGTTTTTT. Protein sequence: CASSPVRENTGELFF.

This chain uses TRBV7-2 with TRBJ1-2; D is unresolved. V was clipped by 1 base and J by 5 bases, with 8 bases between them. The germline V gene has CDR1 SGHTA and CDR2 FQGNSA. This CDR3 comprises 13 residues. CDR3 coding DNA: TGTGCCAGCAGCTTAGGAGGCCCTTATGGCTACACCTTC. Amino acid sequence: CASSLGGPYGYTF.

The CDR3 DNA sequence: TGTGCCAGCGCCGTTCGGCTTGAGGATGGCTACACCTTC. Amino acids: CASAVRLEDGYTF. This chain links TRBV6-5 with TRBJ1-2; D ambiguous. Trimming pared 8 bases from V and 6 bases from J, leaving 16 bases between. Germline lookup yields CDR1 MNHEY and CDR2 SVGAGI. The CDR3 consists of 13 residues.

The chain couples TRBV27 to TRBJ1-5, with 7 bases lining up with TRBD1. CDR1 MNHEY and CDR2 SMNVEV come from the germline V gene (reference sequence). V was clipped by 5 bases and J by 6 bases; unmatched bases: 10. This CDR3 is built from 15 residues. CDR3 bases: TGTGCCAGCAGTGCAAAACAGGGGAACGGTCAGCCCCAGCATTTT. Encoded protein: CASSAKQGNGQPQHF.

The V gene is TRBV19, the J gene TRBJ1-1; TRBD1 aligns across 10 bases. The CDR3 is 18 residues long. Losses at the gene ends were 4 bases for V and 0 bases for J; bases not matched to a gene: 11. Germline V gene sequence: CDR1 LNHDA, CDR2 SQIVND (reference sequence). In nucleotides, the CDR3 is TGTGCCAGTAGTAATTTGCCGGGACAGGGGACTCTGAACACTGAAGCTTTCTTT. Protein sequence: CASSNLPGQGTLNTEAFF. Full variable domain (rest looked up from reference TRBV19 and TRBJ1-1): DGGITQSPKYLFRKEGQNVTLSCEQNLNHDAMYWYRQDPGQGLRLIYYSQIVNDFQKGDIAEGYSVSREKKESFPLTVTSAQKNPTAFYLCASSNLPGQGTLNTEAFFGQGTRLTVV.

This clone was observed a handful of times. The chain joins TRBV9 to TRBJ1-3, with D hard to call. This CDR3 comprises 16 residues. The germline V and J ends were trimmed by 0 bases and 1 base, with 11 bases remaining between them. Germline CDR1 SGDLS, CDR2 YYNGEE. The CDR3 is CASSVGGSRSGNTIYF. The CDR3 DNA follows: TGTGCCAGCAGCGTAGGAGGCAGTCGATCTGGAAACACCATATATTTT. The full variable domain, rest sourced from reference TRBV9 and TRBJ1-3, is DSGVTQTPKHLITATGQRVTLRCSPRSGDLSVYWYQQSLDQGLQFLIQYYNGEERAKGNILERFSAQQFPDLHSELNLSSLELGDSALYFCASSVGGSRSGNTIYFGEGSWLTVV.

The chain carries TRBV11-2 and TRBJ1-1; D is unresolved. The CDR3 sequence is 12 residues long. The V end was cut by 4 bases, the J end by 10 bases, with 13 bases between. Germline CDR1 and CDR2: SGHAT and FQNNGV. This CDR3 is CASSSPGLGAFF. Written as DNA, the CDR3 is TGTGCCAGCAGCTCTCCCGGGTTAGGAGCTTTCTTT.

CDR3 bases: TGCGCCAGCAGGCTGGCGGCGGCGAACACTGAAGCTTTCTTT. Protein sequence: CASRLAAANTEAFF. The chain couples TRBV5-1 to TRBJ1-1; D remains ambiguous. Germline-derived CDR1 and CDR2 are SGHRS and YFSETQ. V lost 5 bases, J lost 1 base, and 12 bases lay in between. The CDR3 totals 14 residues.

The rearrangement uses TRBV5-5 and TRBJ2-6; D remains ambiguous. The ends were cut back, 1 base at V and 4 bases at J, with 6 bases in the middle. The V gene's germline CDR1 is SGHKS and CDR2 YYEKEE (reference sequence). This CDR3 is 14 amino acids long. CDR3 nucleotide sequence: TGTGCCAGCAGCTTGTCAGGAGGGGCCAACGTCCTGACTTTC. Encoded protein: CASSLSGGANVLTF.

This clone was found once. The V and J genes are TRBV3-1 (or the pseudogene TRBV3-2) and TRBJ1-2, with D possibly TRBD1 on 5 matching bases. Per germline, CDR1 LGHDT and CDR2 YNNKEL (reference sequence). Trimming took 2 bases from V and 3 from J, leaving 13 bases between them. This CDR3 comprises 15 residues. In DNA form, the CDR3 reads TGTGCCAGCAGCCAAACGTCTCCAGGGCACTATGGCTACACCTTC. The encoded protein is CASSQTSPGHYGYTF.